This is a list of T cell receptor beta chains from one sample in a study of blood T cells in healthy people across ages. MiXCR, applied by TCRdb to the 5' RACE reads, yields one record per CDR3 protein. The sample lists 1,300,000 or so distinct CDR3 sequences; 55% to 75% were seen once. The sequenced sample consisted of blood. The receptors were sampled from a man between 18 and 29 years old in good health. The CDR3 runs from the conserved cysteine through the conserved F or W. A D gene is named only where the DNA matches it firmly. Expanded clones are given a class, and other clones once, few, many or no size at all.

TRBV4-1,-,TRBJ2-7,TRBD2,TGCGCCAGCAGCCCTAGCCCCCATCGTAGCGGGAGAGACCCCTACGAGCAGTACTTC,CASSPSPHRSGRDPYEQYF
TRBV7-9,-,TRBJ2-3,-,TGTGCCAGCAGCCAATCAGACAGCCATCGACCAGATACGCAGTATTTT,CASSQSDSHRPDTQYF
TRBV3-1,-,TRBJ2-1,-,TGTGCCAGCAGCCAATGGATGGAGGACAATGAGCAGTTCTTC,CASSQWMEDNEQFF
TRBV6-6,-,TRBJ2-7,-,TGTGCCAGCAACCAGGCGGAGAGGGGCGAGCAGTACTTC,CASNQAERGEQYF
TRBV29-1,-,TRBJ1-1,-,TGCAGCGCCGACCCACGGAACACTGAAGCTTTCTTT,CSADPRNTEAFF
TRBV4-3,-,TRBJ2-7,-,TGCGCCAGCACGATCAGGGGGGCATCCTACGAGCAGTACTTC,CASTIRGASYEQYF
TRBV7-9,-,TRBJ2-7,-,TGTGCCAGCAGCTTAAACGAAAACAGAGCCTACGAGCAGTACTTC,CASSLNENRAYEQYF
TRBV7-2,-,TRBJ2-3,-,TGTGCCAGCAGCACCCGGGAAGTGTGGGCGGGCACAGATACGCAGTATTTT,CASSTREVWAGTDTQYF
TRBV28,once,TRBJ2-3,-,TGTGCCAGCCACCAGGCTCAAGATACGCAGTATTTT,CASHQAQDTQYF
TRBV6-1,-,TRBJ2-1,TRBD2,TGTGCCAGCAGTAGGACTAGCGGCGTTTATGAGCAGTTCTTC,CASSRTSGVYEQFF
TRBV7-9,-,TRBJ2-7,TRBD1,TGTGCCAGCAGCTTAGTTGAGACAGGGGTGGACGAGCAGTACTTC,CASSLVETGVDEQYF
TRBV7-2,few,TRBJ2-4,TRBD2,TGTGCCAGCACCGACTCAGCGGGGGCGCGGTGGAACATTCAGTACTTC,CASTDSAGARWNIQYF
TRBV7-9,-,TRBJ2-7,TRBD2,TGTGCCAGCAGCTTAGCGGGAGGGCTTCAAAGGGAGCAGTACTTC,CASSLAGGLQREQYF
TRBV4-1,-,TRBJ1-5,-,TGCGCCAGCAGCTCAGTGGGGGGGGCTCAGCCCCAGCATTTT,CASSSVGGAQPQHF
TRBV5-1,few,TRBJ2-1,TRBD2,TGCGCCAGCAGTCCGCCGTGGCGGGAGAACGGTGAGCAGTTCTTC,CASSPPWRENGEQFF
TRBV4-2,few,TRBJ2-7,-,TGTGCCAGCGGCCCAGCCGGAGTGGCCTACGAGCAGTACTTC,CASGPAGVAYEQYF
TRBV6-5,-,TRBJ1-6,-,TGTGCCAGCAGTCCCGAACCCAGAGTTGAAGGCTCACCCCTCCACTTT,CASSPEPRVEGSPLHF
TRBV29-1,-,TRBJ2-1,-,TGCAGCGTTGAAGGAGGGCCCCCCAGGGAGCAGTTCTTC,CSVEGGPPREQFF
TRBV29-1,-,TRBJ2-1,-,TGCAGCGTTGAAGTCTTAGGGAATGAGCAGTTCTTC,CSVEVLGNEQFF
TRBV2,-,TRBJ1-5,-,TGTGCCAGCGAGGGGGGTCCGGGACTAGGTCAGCCCCAGCATTTT,CASEGGPGLGQPQHF
TRBV12-5,few,TRBJ2-7,-,TGTGCTAGTGGACCTCGCGACGGTGCCTACGAGCAGTACTTC,CASGPRDGAYEQYF
TRBV5-1,-,TRBJ2-5,TRBD2,TGCGCCAGCAGCCTGGGACTAGTTATGGGGTTGGAGACCCAGTACTTC,CASSLGLVMGLETQYF